These 10 T cell receptor beta chains came from one sample sequenced in a study of cytomegalovirus exposure and HLA in healthy donors (dated by TCRdb to the late 2010s). Library method: the immunoSEQ multiplex PCR assay. For the multiplex PCR, a mixture combining 60 forward primers for TCR Vbeta segments and 13 reverse primers for TCR Jbeta segments was used. Sourced from immuneACCESS, this table was stored by TCRdb with only in-frame sequences that have V and J called. A share of the clones is absent; for the studies checked, an unresolved V gene accounts for under half, and the remainder has no known explanation. A total of around 130,000 clones appear in this sample, just over 70% of them only once. The top ten clonotypes cover 1.5% to 2% of the sample. Sequencing was carried out using PBMCs. The receptors come from a woman in her twenties or thirties in good health and CMV-seronegative.

This clone was observed a handful of times. The chain links TRBV27 to TRBJ2-3; TRBD1 matches at 8 bases. CDR3 length: 15 residues. Germline V gene sequence: CDR1 MNHEY, CDR2 SMNVEV (reference sequence). The V gene end was trimmed by 5 bases and the J gene end by 1 base; junction bases not matched to a gene: 5. The CDR3 here is CASSPQGAGTDTQYF. The DNA for the CDR3 is TGTGCCAGCAGTCCCCAGGGGGCGGGCACAGATACGCAGTATTTT.

About this clone itself: The junction departs from the called germline gene at one end, perhaps through a read error. CDR3 loop: CGVGTSGRPDSYNEQFF. CDR3 DNA: TGCGGCGTTGGGACTAGCGGGAGACCGGACTCCTACAATGAGCAGTTCTTC. The chain combines TRBV29-1 with TRBJ2-1, with 14 nucleotides matching TRBD2. The CDR3 loop spans 17 amino acids. Germline lookup yields CDR1 SQVTM and CDR2 ANQGSEA.

The V call is TRBV5-4, the J call TRBJ2-5; TRBD2 might be the D (5 bases). The CDR3 contains 13 residues. V lost 0 bases and J lost 5, with 8 bases in between. Germline V gene sequence: CDR1 SGHNT, CDR2 YYREEE (reference sequence). The CDR3 DNA is TGTGCCAGCAGCTTGGTCGGGATGGAGACCCAGTACTTC. Amino acids: CASSLVGMETQYF.

V and J are TRBV6-5 and TRBJ2-3; D perhaps matches TRBD2 (5 bases). The CDR3 contains 16 residues. Trimming pared 1 base from V and 7 bases from J, leaving 18 bases between. The germline V gene encodes CDR1 MNHEY and CDR2 SVGAGI. The CDR3 reads CASSYYDYRGLHTQYF. In nucleotides, the CDR3 is TGTGCCAGCAGTTACTATGACTACAGAGGTTTGCATACGCAGTATTTT.

Remarks on this clone: Other DNA variants within this sample encode the same CDR3. V and J are TRBV5-6 and TRBJ2-1; 7 bases are shared with TRBD1. The CDR3 sequence is 15 residues long. The germline CDR1 and CDR2 sequences are SGHDT and YYEEEE. V gave up 1 base and J gave up 10 bases; unmatched junction bases: 11. In nucleotides, the CDR3 is TGTGCCAGCAGCTTGTTACAGACAGGGTCACCCGAGCAGTTCTTC. Its protein is CASSLLQTGSPEQFF.

This clone was seen more than once but under ten times. V is TRBV11-2 and J is TRBJ2-1; D is possibly TRBD2 (5 bases). The CDR3 consists of 13 residues. CDR1 and CDR2 from the germline V gene are SGHAT and FQNNGV. Trimming took 4 bases from V and 6 from J, leaving 10 bases between them. CDR3 sequence: CASSWAGGNEQFF. The DNA of the CDR3 is TGTGCCAGCAGCTGGGCGGGCGGCAATGAGCAGTTCTTC.

CDR3 protein: CASSQELSSGSITDTQYF. The CDR3 coding sequence is TGTGCCAGCAGCCAAGAATTGTCTAGCGGGAGTATAACAGATACGCAGTATTTT. The V call is TRBV4-2, the J call TRBJ2-3, with 10 positions matching TRBD2. This CDR3 region has 18 residues. Unmatched junction bases numbered 9, after V lost 0 bases and J lost 3 bases. Germline loops: CDR1 LGHNA, CDR2 YNFKEQ.

The CDR3 DNA sequence: TGCAGCGTTGAAGAGACAGGGGGAAGCCCTGAAGCTTTCTTT. Translating it yields CSVEETGGSPEAFF. V and J are TRBV29-1 and TRBJ1-1; 9 nucleotides line up with TRBD1. The CDR3 loop spans 14 amino acids. Per germline, CDR1 SQVTM and CDR2 ANQGSEA. Losses at the gene ends were 0 bases for V and 6 bases for J; bases not matched to a gene: 5.

The rearrangement joins TRBV5-8 to TRBJ1-2; perhaps TRBD1 as D (5 bases). V lost 1 base and J 8 bases, leaving 15 bases between the germline ends. Germline V gene data show CDR1 as SGHTS and CDR2 as YDEGEE. The CDR3 contains 14 residues. CDR3 bases: TGTGCCAGCAGCTTGTATACAGGTGTCGAGGGCTACACCTTC. Amino acids: CASSLYTGVEGYTF.

CDR3 sequence: CASSPRTTYYNEQFF. CDR3 nucleotide sequence: TGTGCCAGCAGCCCACGGACTACTTACTACAATGAGCAGTTCTTC. The chain recombines TRBV7-9 with TRBJ2-1, with D perhaps matching TRBD2 (6 bases). Trimming removed 5 bases at V and 3 bases at J, with 14 bases between. This CDR3 contains 15 residues. Germline V CDR1 and CDR2: SEHNR, FQNEAQ (reference sequence).